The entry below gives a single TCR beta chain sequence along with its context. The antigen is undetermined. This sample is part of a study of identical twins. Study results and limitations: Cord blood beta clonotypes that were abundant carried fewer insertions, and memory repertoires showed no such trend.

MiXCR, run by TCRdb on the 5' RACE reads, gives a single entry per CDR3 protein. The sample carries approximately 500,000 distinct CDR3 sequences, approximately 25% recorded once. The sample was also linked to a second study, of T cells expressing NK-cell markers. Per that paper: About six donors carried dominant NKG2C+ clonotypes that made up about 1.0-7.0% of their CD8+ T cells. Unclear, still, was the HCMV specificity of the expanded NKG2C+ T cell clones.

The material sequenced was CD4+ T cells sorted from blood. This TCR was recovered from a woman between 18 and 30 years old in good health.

The CDR3, as DNA: TGCGCCAGCAGTCGTCCAGGGGGAAGCACAGATACGCAGTATTTT. Translating it yields CASSRPGGSTDTQYF. The chain joins TRBV5-1 to TRBJ2-3; the match to TRBD1 covers 7 bases. With 5 bases clipped from V and 0 bases from J, the junction kept 6 bases outside the gene matches. Germline loops: CDR1 SGHRS, CDR2 YFSETQ. The CDR3 covers 15 residues.